The subject of this entry is one TCR beta chain. The antigen is undetermined. The data are from a study of STAT5B mutations in CD4+ large granular lymphocyte leukemia. Study conclusions and caveats: CD4-sorted patient repertoires seemed more clonal than healthy CD4+ repertoires.

Produced via immunoSEQ multiplex PCR; TCRdb's table is partial and in-frame only. The table has roughly 35,000 clones, approximately 71% seen once. The sample taken for sequencing was CD4+ T cells from blood buffy coats. The receptor's source is a human donor in good health.

The CDR3 bases are TGTGCCAGCAGCCAGGGGGGATTGGGAACCGGGGAGCTGTTTTTT. This codes for CASSQGGLGTGELFF. The rearrangement uses TRBV5-4 and TRBJ2-2, with a tentative D call TRBD1 (7 bases). The germline V gene encodes CDR1 SGHNT and CDR2 YYREEE (reference sequence). This CDR3 spans 15 amino acids. V was trimmed by 4 bases and J by 5 bases, leaving 15 bases between them.